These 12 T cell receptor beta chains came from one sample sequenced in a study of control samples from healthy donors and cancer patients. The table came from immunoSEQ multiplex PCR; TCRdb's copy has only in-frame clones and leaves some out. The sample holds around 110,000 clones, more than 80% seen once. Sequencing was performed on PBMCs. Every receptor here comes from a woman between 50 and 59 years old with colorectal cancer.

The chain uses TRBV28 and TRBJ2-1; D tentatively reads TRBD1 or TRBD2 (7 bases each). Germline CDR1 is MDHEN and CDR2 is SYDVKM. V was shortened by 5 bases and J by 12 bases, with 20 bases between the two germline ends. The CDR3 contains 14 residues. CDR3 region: CASSPADRTRGQFF. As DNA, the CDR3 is TGTGCCAGCAGTCCGGCGGACAGGACTAGAGGGCAGTTCTTC.

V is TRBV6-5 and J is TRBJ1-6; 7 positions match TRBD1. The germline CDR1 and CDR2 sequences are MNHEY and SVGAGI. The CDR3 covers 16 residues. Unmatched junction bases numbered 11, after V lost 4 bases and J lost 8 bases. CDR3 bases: TGTGCCAGCAGTTCCTCCCGGGGGACAGAGGATTCACCCCTCCACTTT. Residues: CASSSSRGTEDSPLHF.

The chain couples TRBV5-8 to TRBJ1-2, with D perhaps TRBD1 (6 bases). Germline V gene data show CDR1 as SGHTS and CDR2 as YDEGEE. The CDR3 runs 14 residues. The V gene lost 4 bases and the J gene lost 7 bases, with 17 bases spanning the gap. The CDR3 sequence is CASSPRGGRGGYTF. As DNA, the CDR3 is TGTGCCAGCAGCCCCAGAGGGGGGCGCGGTGGCTACACCTTC.

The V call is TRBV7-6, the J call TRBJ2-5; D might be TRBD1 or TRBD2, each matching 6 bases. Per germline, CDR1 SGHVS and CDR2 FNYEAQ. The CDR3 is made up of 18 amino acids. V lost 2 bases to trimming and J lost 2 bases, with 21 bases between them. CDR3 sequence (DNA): TGTGCCAGCAGCTTATTCATCGGCCCGGGGGCGTCACAAGAGACCCAGTACTTC. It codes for CASSLFIGPGASQETQYF.

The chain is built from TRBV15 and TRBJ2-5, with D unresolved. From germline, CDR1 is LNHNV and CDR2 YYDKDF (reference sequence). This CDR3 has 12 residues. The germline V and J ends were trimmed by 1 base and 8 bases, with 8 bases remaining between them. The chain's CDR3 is CATSRVGGTQYF. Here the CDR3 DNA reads TGTGCCACCAGCAGAGTCGGTGGTACCCAGTACTTC.

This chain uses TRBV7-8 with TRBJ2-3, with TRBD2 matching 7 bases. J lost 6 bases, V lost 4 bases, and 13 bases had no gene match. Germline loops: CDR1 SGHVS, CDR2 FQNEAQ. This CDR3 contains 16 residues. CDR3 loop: CASSSGPGLRADTQYF. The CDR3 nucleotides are TGTGCCAGCAGCTCAGGGCCGGGACTAAGAGCGGATACGCAGTATTTT.

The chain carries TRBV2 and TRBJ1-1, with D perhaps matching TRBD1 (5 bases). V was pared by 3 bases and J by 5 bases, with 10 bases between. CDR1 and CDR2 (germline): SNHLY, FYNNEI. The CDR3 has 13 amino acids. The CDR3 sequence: CASSDPGRTEAFF. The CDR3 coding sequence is TGTGCCAGCAGTGACCCAGGGCGGACTGAAGCTTTCTTT.

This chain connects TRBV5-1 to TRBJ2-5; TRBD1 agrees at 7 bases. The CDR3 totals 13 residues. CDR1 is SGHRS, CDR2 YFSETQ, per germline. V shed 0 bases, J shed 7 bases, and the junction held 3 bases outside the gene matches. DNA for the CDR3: TGCGCCAGCAGCTTGGAGGGGGCCGGGACCCAGTACTTC. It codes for CASSLEGAGTQYF.

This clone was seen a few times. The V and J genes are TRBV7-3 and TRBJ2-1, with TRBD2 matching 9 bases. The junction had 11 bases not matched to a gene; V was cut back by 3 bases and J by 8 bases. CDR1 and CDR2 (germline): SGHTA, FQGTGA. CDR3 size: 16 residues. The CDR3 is CASSFGRGGAGYEQFF. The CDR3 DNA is TGTGCCAGCAGCTTTGGGCGCGGGGGGGCTGGTTATGAGCAGTTCTTC.

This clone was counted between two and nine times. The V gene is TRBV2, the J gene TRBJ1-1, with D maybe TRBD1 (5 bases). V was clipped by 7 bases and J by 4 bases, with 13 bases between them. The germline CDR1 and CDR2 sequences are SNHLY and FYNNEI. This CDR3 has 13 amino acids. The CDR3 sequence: CASTALGATEAFF. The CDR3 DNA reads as TGTGCCAGCACCGCCCTAGGGGCCACTGAAGCTTTCTTT.

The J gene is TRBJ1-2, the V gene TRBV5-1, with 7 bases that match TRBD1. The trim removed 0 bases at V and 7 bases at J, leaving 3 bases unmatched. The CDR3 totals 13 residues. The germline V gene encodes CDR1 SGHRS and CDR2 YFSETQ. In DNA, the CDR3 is TGCGCCAGCAGCTTGGGTGACAGGGCTGGCTACACCTTC. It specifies CASSLGDRAGYTF.

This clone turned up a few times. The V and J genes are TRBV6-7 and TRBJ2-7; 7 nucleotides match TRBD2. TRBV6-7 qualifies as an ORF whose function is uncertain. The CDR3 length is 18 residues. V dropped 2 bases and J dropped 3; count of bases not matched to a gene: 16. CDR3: CASSYDGSASGAYYEQYF. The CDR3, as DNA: TGTGCCAGCAGTTACGACGGGTCGGCTAGCGGAGCATACTACGAGCAGTACTTC.